This T cell receptor beta chain was recorded in a study of post-analysis software for immune sequencing data. Study-wide context: Recorded subtypes: relapsing-remitting, secondary progressive, progressive-relapsing; some patients unannotated.

As regards this clonotype: What it binds is not known.

V dropped 0 bases and J dropped 8 bases, with 4 bases sitting between them. Germline loops: CDR1 ENHRY, CDR2 SYGVKD. The CDR3 runs 11 residues. Overall study findings and caveats: Patients carried a handful of TRBV segments more frequently than controls did, and TRBV5-6, TRBV5-1 and TRBV20-1 were among them. Those samples that were prepared in the same batch co-clustered strongly by F measure. Normalized Chao1 diversity in multiple sclerosis patients fell significantly below that of controls.

The TCR beta cDNA libraries carried unique molecular identifiers. There were roughly 1 to 11 million T cells, and approximately 480,000 cDNA molecules came from them. One entry per CDR3 protein, called by TCRdb with MiXCR from the PCR reads. This sample yields approximately 660,000 distinct CDR3 sequences, of which 59% are seen a single time; 11% belongs to the top ten. This TCR derives from a girl aged 2 to 9 with multiple sclerosis. Sequences were obtained from blood. J is TRBJ2-5 and V is TRBV10-3; D unresolved. CDR3 residues: CAISESTTQYF. In nucleotides, the CDR3 is TGTGCCATCAGTGAGTCGACCACCCAGTACTTC.